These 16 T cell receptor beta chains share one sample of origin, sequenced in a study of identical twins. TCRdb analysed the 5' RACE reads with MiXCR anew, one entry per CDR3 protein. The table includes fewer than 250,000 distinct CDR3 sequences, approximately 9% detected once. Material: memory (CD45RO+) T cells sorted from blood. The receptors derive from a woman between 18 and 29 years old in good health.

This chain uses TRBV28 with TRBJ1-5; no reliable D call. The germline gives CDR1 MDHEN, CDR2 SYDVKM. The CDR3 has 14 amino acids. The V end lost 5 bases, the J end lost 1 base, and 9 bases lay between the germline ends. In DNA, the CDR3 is TGTGCCAGCAGTCCGCCTGACAGCAATCAGCCCCAGCATTTT. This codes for CASSPPDSNQPQHF.

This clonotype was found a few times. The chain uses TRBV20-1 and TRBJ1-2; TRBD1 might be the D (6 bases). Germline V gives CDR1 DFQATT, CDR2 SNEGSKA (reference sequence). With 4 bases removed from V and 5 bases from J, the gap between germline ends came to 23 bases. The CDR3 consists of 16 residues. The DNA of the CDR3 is TGCAGTGCTAATCACTTTCCGCAGGGGAAGGGTTATGGCTACACCTTC. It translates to CSANHFPQGKGYGYTF.

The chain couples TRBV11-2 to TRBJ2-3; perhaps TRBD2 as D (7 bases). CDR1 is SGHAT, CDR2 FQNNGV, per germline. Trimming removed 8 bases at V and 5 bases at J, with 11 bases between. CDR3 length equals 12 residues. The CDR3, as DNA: TGTGCCAGCGGGGGGGGCCAAGATACGCAGTATTTT. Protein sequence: CASGGGQDTQYF.

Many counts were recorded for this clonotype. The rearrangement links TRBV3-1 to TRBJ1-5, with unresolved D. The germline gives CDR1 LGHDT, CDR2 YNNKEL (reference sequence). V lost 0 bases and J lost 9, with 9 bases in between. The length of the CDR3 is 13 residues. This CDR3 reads CASSQDSNTPQHF. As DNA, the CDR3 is TGTGCCAGCAGCCAAGATTCGAATACGCCCCAGCATTTT. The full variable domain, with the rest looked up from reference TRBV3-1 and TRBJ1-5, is DTAVSQTPKYLVTQMGNDKSIKCEQNLGHDTMYWYKQDSKKFLKIMFSYNNKELIINETVPNRFSPKSPDKAHLNLHINSLELGDSAVYFCASSQDSNTPQHFGDGTRLSIL.

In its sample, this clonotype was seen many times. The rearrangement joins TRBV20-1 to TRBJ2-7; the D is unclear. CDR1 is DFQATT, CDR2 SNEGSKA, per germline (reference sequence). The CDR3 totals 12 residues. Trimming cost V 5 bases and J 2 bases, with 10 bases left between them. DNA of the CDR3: TGCAGTGCTGCCACTGTAACCTACGAGCAGTACTTC. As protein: CSAATVTYEQYF.

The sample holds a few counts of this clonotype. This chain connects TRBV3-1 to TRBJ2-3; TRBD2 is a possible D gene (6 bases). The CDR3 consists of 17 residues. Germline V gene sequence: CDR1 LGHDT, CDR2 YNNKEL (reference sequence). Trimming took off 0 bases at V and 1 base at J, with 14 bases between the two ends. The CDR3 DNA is TGTGCCAGCAGCCAAGATTTGGCGGGGAGAGGCACAGATACGCAGTATTTT. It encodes CASSQDLAGRGTDTQYF.

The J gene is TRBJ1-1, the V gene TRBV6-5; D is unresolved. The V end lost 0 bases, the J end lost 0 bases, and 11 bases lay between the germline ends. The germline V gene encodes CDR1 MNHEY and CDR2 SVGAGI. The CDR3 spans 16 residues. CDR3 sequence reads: CASSYSIADVNTEAFF. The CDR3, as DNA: TGTGCCAGCAGTTACTCGATCGCAGACGTGAACACTGAAGCTTTCTTT.

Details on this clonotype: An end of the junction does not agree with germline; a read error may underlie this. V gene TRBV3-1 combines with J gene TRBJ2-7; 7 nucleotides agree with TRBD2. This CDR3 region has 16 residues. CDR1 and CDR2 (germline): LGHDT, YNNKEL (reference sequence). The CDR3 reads CATSHSGGGRSYEQYF. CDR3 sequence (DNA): TGTGCCACCAGCCATAGTGGCGGGGGTCGCTCCTACGAGCAGTACTTC.

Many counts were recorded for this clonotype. The CDR3 DNA is TGCAGTGCTAGAGATCCGGAGGGAAGGGACACCGGGGAGCTGTTTTTT. It codes for CSARDPEGRDTGELFF. This chain joins TRBV20-1 and TRBJ2-2; possibly TRBD2 for D (6 bases). V shed 0 bases and J shed 3 bases, with 14 bases lying between them. Germline V gene data show CDR1 as DFQATT and CDR2 as SNEGSKA (reference sequence). The CDR3 is 16 residues long.

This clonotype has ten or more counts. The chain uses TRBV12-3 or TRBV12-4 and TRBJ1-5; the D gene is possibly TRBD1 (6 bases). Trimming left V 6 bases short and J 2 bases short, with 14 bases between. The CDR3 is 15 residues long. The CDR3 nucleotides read TGTGCCAGCAGAGACACAGGGAGCGGCAATCAGCCCCAGCATTTT. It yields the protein CASRDTGSGNQPQHF.

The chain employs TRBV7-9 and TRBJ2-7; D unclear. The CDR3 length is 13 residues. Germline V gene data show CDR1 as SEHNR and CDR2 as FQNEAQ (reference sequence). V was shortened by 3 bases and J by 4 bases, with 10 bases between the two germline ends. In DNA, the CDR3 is TGTGCCAGCAGCTTTAGTAACCTTTACGAGCAGTACTTC. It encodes CASSFSNLYEQYF.

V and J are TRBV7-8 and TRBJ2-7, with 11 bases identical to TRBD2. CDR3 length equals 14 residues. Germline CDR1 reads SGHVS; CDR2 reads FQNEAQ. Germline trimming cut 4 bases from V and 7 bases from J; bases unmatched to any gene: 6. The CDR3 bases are TGTGCCAGCAGCTCACTAGCGGGGGAGGGGGAGCAGTACTTC. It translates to CASSSLAGEGEQYF.

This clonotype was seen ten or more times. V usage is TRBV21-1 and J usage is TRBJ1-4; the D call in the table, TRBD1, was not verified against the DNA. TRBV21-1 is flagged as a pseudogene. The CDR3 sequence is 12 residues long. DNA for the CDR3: TGTGCCAGCAGCAATCCCCTTGAAAAACTGTTTTTT. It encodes CASSNPLEKLFF.

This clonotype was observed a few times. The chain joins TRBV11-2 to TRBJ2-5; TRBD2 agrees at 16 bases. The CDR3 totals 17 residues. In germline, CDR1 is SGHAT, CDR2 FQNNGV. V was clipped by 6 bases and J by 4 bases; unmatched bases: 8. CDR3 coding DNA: TGTGCCAGCAGTTACGGGACTAGCGGGGGGGGGAGAGAGACCCAGTACTTC. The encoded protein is CASSYGTSGGGRETQYF.

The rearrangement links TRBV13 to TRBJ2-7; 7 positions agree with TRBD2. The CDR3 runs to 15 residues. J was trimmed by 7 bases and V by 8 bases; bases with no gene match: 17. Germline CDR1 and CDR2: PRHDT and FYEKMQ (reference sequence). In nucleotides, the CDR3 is TGTGCCAGCCAAGATCAGCGGGGCTTAAGAAGGGAGCAGTACTTC. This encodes CASQDQRGLRREQYF.

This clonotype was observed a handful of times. The CDR3 is CSAMTGTHNQPQHF. The CDR3 region has the DNA TGCAGTGCTATGACCGGGACCCACAATCAGCCCCAGCATTTT. The rearrangement links TRBV20-1 to TRBJ1-5; perhaps TRBD1 as D (5 bases). Germline assignment: CDR1 DFQATT and CDR2 SNEGSKA (reference sequence). The ends were cut back, 4 bases at V and 3 bases at J, with 13 bases in the middle. The CDR3 is made up of 14 amino acids.